In this sample, the clone carrying this T cell receptor beta chain turned up a few times. Its antigen is as yet unknown. The sample originates from a study of cytomegalovirus exposure and HLA in healthy donors. For the study at large: Membership in the Caucasian-associated ancestry cluster was found for around 85% of around 380 genotyped donors. General study findings and limits: Rarity characterized most TCR sequences, yet some public TCRs appeared in many donors.

The CDR3 loop spans 15 amino acids. Germline loops: CDR1 MNHEY, CDR2 SVGAGI. Unmatched junction bases numbered 8, after V lost 4 bases and J lost 4 bases. The records do not include a CMV serostatus for this donor. PCR was performed using 60 Vbeta and 13 Jbeta primers. The protocol was immunoSEQ multiplex PCR, while the TCRdb copy is restricted to in-frame clones and leaves out a portion. Here the sample spans 85,000 to 100,000 clones, around 64% being singletons. This chain links TRBV6-5 with TRBJ1-1, with 8 bases matching TRBD1. Sequencing was done on a sample of PBMCs. The receptor was derived from a human donor in good health. The CDR3 DNA reads TGTGCCAGCAGTTCCCTGACAGGGGCAGCCACTGAAGCTTTCTTT. Translated: CASSSLTGAATEAFF.